This T cell receptor beta chain was retrieved from a study of shared clonotypes between healthy human individuals (dated by TCRdb to the early 2020s). With respect to the entire study: A couple of women and a few men aged 18 to 49 years were included in the cohort. Per donor, leukapheresis produced somewhere between about 0.8 and 9.5 billion PBMCs. Libraries were prepared and TCR repertoires were sequenced by different laboratories using diverse techniques, in order to increase sequencing depth and limit assay-specific biases. For each donor, CD4 naive and CD4 memory were each given three plates, CD8 naive was given two plates, and CD8 memory was given one plate. The study deeply sequenced blood TCR repertoires of about 5 healthy adults to estimate repertoire size and the extent of clonotype sharing between individuals. Beyond this particular receptor, the publication reports: Estimated clonotype richness was generally larger for naive than for memory subsets. Sharing across a few donors was observed for around 5% of naive CD4, 3.5% of naive CD8, about 2.3% of memory CD4, and roughly 0.4% of memory CD8 clonotypes. Even with the large sequencing depth, rarefaction of the sorted-subset datasets indicated that sequencing was incomplete. Sampling was restricted to blood, and TCR repertoires in tissue are likely to differ from TCR repertoires in blood. Higher generation probabilities were observed for clonotypes shared by all four sorted-subset donors than for non-shared clonotypes. Pairwise subsampling led to the expectation that sequencing depth would affect the degree of clonotype sharing among donors. The small number of donors limited the genetic and exposure-history diversity represented.

TCR CDR3 regions were amplified from genomic DNA by multiplex PCR using the deep immunoSEQ assay. Genomic DNA extracted from each cell subset was distributed evenly over all wells of several immunoSEQ 96-well plates, and each plate served as one replicate. For sorted subsets, approximately 200 ng of genomic DNA, equivalent to 25,000 to 30,000 T cell genomes, went into each replicate PCR. The purified libraries were quantified using a Qubit 3.0 fluorometer, sized with a Bioanalyzer 2100, and then quantified again using the KAPA Library Quantification kit. Every immunoSEQ 96-well plate was sequenced on a dedicated single-read 150-cycle Illumina NextSeq 550 flow cell. The paper's data handling went like this. Because the immunoSEQ output held only junctional sequences and lacked quality scores, the filtering could not match the filtering applied to full-length reads. To assign V/J genes and CDR3, sequences were annotated using PyIR, a Python wrapper for IgBLAST v1.9, with IMGT germline references. Reads were removed for weak V/J assignments (E-value above 1e-6), missing CDR3, stop codons, out-of-frame junctions, or ambiguous translated residues. V3J clonotypes were defined as sequences sharing an identical inferred V gene, J gene, and CDR3 amino acid sequence. Percentage overlap between repertoires was computed as shared unique clonotypes divided by the size of the smaller repertoire. Three approaches were used to assess repertoire richness: RTK rarefaction, the Chao1 estimator, and Recon v2.1 estimates of unobserved clonotypes. Generation probabilities were computed with OLGA for all TCRbeta clonotypes obtained by the gDNA method from several donors. TCRdb took over this immuneACCESS table, retaining in-frame rearrangements with V and J assigned. Such tables are incomplete; in checked studies, under half of the missing clones stem from an unresolved V gene, and the remainder is unexplained. D and trimming were read from the DNA, whereas the V and J calls and clone size are those reported in that table. Counted in this sample were more than 2 million clones; approximately 94% of them appeared once. Less than 0.15% of the sample is taken by the ten largest.

The donors were healthy, HIV-negative adults with no recently reported acute infections or vaccinations. Only Caucasian adults living in Nashville, Tennessee, USA were represented among the donors. CD4+ T cells were enriched by magnetic negative selection; naive cells were then positively selected on CD45RA, and the negative fraction formed the memory subset. Blood was collected by leukapheresis, and PBMCs were isolated by Ficoll-Histopaque density gradient centrifugation and then cryopreserved in liquid nitrogen vapor phase. Analytical flow cytometry was used to check the purity and quantity of each magnetically sorted T cell population. Genomic DNA was isolated from each sorted fraction and quantified by UV absorbance on a Nanodrop 2000c. The CDR1 and CDR2 encoded by the germline V gene are MNHEY and SVGAGI. Trimmed from V: 2 bases; trimmed from J: 1 base; junction bases lacking a gene match: 4. The CDR3 goes from the cysteine to the phenylalanine over 15 residues. Only the CDR3 DNA is retained, 45 bases long and in frame from the first base.

A word on this clone: No antigen is known for it. Qualities for individual bases were not recorded, and no much larger clone is one base off.

The material sequenced was naive CD4+ T cells sorted from blood. This sample's cell subset or site label indicates: CD45RA+ positively selected. The rearranged chain carries TRBV6-5 and TRBJ2-7; TRBD1 aligns with 8 central bases. The source is a man in his late teens or twenties in good health. The DNA sequence follows: TGTGCCAGCAGTTACGGCAGGGGGCTGTCCTACGAGCAGTACTTC. Translated, this is CASSYGRGLSYEQYF.